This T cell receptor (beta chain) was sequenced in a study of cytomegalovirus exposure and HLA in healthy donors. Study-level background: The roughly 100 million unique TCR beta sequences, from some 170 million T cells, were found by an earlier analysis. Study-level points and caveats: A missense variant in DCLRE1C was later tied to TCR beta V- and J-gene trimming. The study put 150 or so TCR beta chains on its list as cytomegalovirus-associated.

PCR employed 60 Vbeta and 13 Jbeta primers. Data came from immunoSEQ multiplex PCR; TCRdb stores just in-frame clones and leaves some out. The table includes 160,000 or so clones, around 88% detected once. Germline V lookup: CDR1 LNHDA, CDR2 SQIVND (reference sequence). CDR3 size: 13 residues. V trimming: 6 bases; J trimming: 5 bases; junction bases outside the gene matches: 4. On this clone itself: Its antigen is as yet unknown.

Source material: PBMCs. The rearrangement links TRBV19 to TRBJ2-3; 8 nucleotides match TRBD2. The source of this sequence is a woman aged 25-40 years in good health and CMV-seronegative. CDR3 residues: CASSRSGIDTQYF. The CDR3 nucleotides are TGTGCCAGTAGCCGTAGCGGGATAGATACGCAGTATTTT.